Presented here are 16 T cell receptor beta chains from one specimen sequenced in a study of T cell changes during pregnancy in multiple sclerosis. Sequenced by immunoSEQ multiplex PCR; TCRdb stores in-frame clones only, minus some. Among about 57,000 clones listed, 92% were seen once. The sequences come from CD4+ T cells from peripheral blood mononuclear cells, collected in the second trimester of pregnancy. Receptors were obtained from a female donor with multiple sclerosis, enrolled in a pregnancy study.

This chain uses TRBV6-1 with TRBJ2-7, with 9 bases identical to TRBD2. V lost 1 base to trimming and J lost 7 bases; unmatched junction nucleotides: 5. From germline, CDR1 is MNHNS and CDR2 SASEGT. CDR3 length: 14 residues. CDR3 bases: TGTGCCAGCAGTGAAGTTGGCGGGAGGGGGGAGCAGTACTTC. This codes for CASSEVGGRGEQYF.

Written as DNA, the CDR3 is TGTGCCAGTAGCCCCAGGGGGCTACAAGAGACCCAGTACTTC. This sequence encodes CASSPRGLQETQYF. J is TRBJ2-5 and V is TRBV19, with 8 bases that match TRBD1. The CDR3 spans 14 residues. The V gene's germline CDR1 is LNHDA and CDR2 SQIVND (reference sequence). With V trimmed by 6 bases and J by 2 bases, 5 bases remained unmatched.

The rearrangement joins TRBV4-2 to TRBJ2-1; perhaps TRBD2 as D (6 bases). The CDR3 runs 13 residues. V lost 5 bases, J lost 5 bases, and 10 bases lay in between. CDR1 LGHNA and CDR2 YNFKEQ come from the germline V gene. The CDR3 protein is CASSSRLDNEQFF. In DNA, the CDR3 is TGTGCCAGCAGCTCGAGACTAGACAATGAGCAGTTCTTC.

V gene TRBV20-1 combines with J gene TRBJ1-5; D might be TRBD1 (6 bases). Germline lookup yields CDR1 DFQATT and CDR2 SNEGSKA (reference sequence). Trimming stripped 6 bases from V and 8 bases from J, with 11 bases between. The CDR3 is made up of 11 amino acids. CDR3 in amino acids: CSARGQEPQHF. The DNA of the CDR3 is TGCAGTGCCCGGGGACAAGAGCCCCAGCATTTT.

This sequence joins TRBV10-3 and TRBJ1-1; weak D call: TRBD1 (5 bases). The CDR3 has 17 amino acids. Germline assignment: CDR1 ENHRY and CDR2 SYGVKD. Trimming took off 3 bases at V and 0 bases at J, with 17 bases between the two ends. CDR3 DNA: TGTGCCATCAGTGAAAGGGGCAGTATAGACATGAACACTGAAGCTTTCTTT. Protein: CAISERGSIDMNTEAFF.

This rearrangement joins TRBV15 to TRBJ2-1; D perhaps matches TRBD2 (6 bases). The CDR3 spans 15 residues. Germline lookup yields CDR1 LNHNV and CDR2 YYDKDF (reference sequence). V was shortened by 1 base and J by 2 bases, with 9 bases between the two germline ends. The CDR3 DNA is TGTGCCACCAGCAGAGGGCTAGCGACCTACAATGAGCAGTTCTTC. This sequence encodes CATSRGLATYNEQFF.

The CDR3 DNA reads as TGTGCCAGCAGTTCAGACAGGGGGCGGGATGAAAAACTGTTTTTT. This sequence encodes CASSSDRGRDEKLFF. The chain combines TRBV2 with TRBJ1-4; TRBD1 agrees at 10 bases. After removal of 5 bases from V and 6 bases from J, the junction contained 6 bases not matched to a gene. The CDR3 has 15 residues. Germline-derived CDR1 and CDR2 are SNHLY and FYNNEI. Drawing the rest from reference TRBV2 and TRBJ1-4, the complete variable domain is EPEVTQTPSHQVTQMGQEVILRCVPISNHLYFYWYRQILGQKVEFLVSFYNNEISEKSEIFDDQFSVERPDGSNFTLKIRSTKLEDSAMYFCASSSDRGRDEKLFFGSGTQLSVL.

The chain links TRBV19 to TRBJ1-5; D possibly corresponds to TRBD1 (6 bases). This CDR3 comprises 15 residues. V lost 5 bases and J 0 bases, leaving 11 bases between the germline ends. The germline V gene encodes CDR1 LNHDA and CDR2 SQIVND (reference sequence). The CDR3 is CASSDKGDSNQPQHF. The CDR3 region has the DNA TGTGCCAGTAGTGACAAGGGGGATAGCAATCAGCCCCAGCATTTT.

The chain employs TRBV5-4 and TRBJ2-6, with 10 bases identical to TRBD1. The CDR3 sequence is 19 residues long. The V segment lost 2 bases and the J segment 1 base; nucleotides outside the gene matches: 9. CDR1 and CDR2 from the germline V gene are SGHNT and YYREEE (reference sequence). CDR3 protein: CASSFPPGQGTSGANVLTF. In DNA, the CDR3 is TGTGCCAGCAGCTTCCCCCCGGGACAGGGGACTTCTGGGGCCAACGTCCTGACTTTC.

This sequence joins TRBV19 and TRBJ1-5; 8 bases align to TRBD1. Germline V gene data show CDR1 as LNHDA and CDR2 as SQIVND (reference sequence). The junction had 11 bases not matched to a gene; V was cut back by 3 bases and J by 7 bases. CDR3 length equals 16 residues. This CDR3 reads CASSIYLTGAGQPQHF. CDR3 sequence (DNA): TGTGCCAGTAGTATTTACCTGACAGGGGCCGGACAGCCCCAGCATTTT.

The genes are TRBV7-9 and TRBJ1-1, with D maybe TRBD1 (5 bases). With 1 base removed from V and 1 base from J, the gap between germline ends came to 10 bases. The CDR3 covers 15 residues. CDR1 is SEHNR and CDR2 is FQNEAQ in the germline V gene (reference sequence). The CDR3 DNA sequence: TGTGCCAGCAGCTTAGTTGGCGGGACGAACACTGAAGCTTTCTTT. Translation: CASSLVGGTNTEAFF.

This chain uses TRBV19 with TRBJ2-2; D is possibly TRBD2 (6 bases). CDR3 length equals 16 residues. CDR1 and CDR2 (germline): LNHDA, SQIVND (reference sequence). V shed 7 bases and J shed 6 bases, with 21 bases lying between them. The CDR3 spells CASKGGGRALPGELFF. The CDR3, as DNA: TGTGCCAGTAAGGGAGGTGGCAGGGCGTTGCCCGGGGAGCTGTTTTTT.

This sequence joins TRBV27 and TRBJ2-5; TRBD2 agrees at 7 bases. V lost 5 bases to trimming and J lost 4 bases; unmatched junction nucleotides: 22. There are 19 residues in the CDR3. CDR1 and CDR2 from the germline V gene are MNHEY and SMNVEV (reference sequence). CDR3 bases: TGTGCCAGCAGTCGAATATGGGGCGGGAGACATCTTTCAGGAGAGACCCAGTACTTC. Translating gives CASSRIWGGRHLSGETQYF.

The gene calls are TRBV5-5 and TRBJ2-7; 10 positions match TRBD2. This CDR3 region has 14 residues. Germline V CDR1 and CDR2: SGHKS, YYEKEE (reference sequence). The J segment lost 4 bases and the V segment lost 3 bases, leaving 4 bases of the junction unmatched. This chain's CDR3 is CASSWTSGRYEQYF. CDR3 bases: TGTGCCAGCAGCTGGACTAGCGGACGGTACGAGCAGTACTTC.

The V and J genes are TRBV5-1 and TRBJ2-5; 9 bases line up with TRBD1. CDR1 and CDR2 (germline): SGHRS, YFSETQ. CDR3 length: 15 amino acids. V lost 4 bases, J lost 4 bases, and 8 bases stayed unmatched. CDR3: CASSRSGTGSETQYF. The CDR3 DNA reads TGCGCCAGCAGCAGATCCGGGACAGGGTCAGAGACCCAGTACTTC.

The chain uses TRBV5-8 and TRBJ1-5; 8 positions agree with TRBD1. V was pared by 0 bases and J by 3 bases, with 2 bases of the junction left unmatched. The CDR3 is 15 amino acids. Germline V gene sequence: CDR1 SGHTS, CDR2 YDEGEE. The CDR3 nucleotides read TGTGCCAGCAGCTTGGGGACAGGGCACAATCAGCCCCAGCATTTT. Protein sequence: CASSLGTGHNQPQHF. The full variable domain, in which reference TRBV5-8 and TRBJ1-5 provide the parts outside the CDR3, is EAGVTQSPTHLIKTRGQQATLRCSPISGHTSVYWYQQALGLGLQFLLWYDEGEERNRGNFPPRFSGRQFPNYSSELNVNALELEDSALYLCASSLGTGHNQPQHFGDGTRLSIL.